This is a list of T cell receptor beta chains from one sample in a study of molecular identifiers for immune sequencing clone quantification. TCRdb ran MiXCR on the PCR reads and lists one entry per CDR3 protein. This table has 300,000 to 400,000 distinct CDR3 sequences, 20% to 25% appearing once. The material sequenced was naive CD8+ T cells from blood, with Jurkat cell RNA spiked in. The origin of the receptors is a human donor in good health. Some libraries in this study had Jurkat cell RNA spiked in. CDR3s include the opening cysteine and the closing phenylalanine or tryptophan. A D gene is named only where the DNA matches it firmly. Clone sizes are given selectively: once, few, many, or a class where the clone is expanded.

j_call clone_size v_call d_call cdr3_aa cdr3_nt
TRBJ2-7 few TRBV27 - CASSTGTALEQYF TGTGCCAGCAGTACCGGGACGGCCCTCGAGCAGTACTTC
TRBJ1-4 few TRBV7-9 - CASSLPRGLEEKLFF TGTGCCAGCAGTTTACCGAGGGGGTTGGAAGAAAAACTGTTTTTT
TRBJ2-3 many TRBV19 - CASSSFAGPDTQYF TGTGCCAGTAGTTCGTTCGCAGGACCGGATACGCAGTATTTT
TRBJ1-1 many TRBV7-9 TRBD1 CASSPGQGLNTEAFF TGTGCCAGCAGCCCGGGACAGGGGCTGAACACTGAAGCTTTCTTT
TRBJ2-7 - TRBV27 - CASSLGGLGPYEQYF TGTGCCAGCAGTTTAGGAGGGCTGGGTCCCTACGAGCAGTACTTC
TRBJ2-3 few TRBV9 TRBD1 CASSPRRTGGITDTQYF TGTGCCAGCAGCCCTCGTCGGACAGGGGGCATCACAGATACGCAGTATTTT
TRBJ2-1 many TRBV7-9 - CASSSQGGPWEFF TGTGCCAGCAGCTCGCAGGGGGGGCCCTGGGAGTTCTTC
TRBJ2-2 few TRBV5-6 TRBD2 CASSLELAANTGELFF TGTGCCAGCAGCTTGGAGCTAGCGGCGAACACCGGGGAGCTGTTTTTT
TRBJ2-5 many TRBV7-9 - CASRSQETQYF TGTGCCAGCAGATCACAAGAGACCCAGTACTTC
TRBJ2-3 - TRBV6-5 - CASSYSSARTDTQYF TGTGCCAGCAGTTACTCGTCGGCGCGCACAGATACGCAGTATTTT
TRBJ2-2 many TRBV15 TRBD1 CATRTGWYTGELFF TGTGCCACGCGGACAGGATGGTACACCGGGGAGCTGTTTTTT
TRBJ2-3 many TRBV4-3 - CASSQQGWTDTQYF TGCGCCAGCAGCCAACAGGGTTGGACAGATACGCAGTATTTT
TRBJ2-3 many TRBV9 - CASSVEGQSTDTQYF TGTGCCAGCAGCGTTGAGGGTCAGAGCACAGATACGCAGTATTTT
TRBJ2-5 many TRBV11-2 TRBD1 CASSLLGGKETQYF TGTGCCAGCAGCTTATTAGGGGGCAAAGAGACCCAGTACTTC
TRBJ1-5 - TRBV6-6 - CASSPHRDSNQPQHF TGTGCCAGCAGCCCTCACAGGGATAGCAATCAGCCCCAGCATTTT
TRBJ2-7 many TRBV14 - CASSQARGARSEQYF TGTGCCAGCAGCCAAGCTAGGGGGGCCAGGAGCGAGCAGTACTTC
TRBJ1-5 many TRBV12-3/TRBV12-4 TRBD1 CASSLGGQDYSNQPQHF TGTGCCAGCAGTTTGGGGGGACAGGATTATAGCAATCAGCCCCAGCATTTT
TRBJ2-7 - TRBV27 - CASTLKGSRTGGAEEQYF TGTGCCAGCACCCTTAAAGGGTCGCGAACTGGCGGGGCAGAAGAGCAGTACTTC
TRBJ2-7 few TRBV10-3 - CAISSGGGPEQYF TGTGCCATCAGTTCTGGGGGGGGCCCGGAGCAGTACTTC
TRBJ2-1 many TRBV6-5 TRBD1 CASPHSPGQGYNEQFF TGTGCCAGTCCTCATTCTCCGGGACAGGGTTACAATGAGCAGTTCTTC
TRBJ1-1 - TRBV7-9 - CASRSQGPEAFF TGTGCCAGCAGATCTCAGGGCCCTGAAGCTTTCTTT
TRBJ2-7 many TRBV2 - CASSDMGEKLYEQYF TGTGCCAGCAGTGACATGGGGGAGAAGTTATACGAGCAGTACTTC
TRBJ1-1 many TRBV12-3/TRBV12-4 - CASSPEAMTPEAFF TGTGCCAGCAGTCCCGAAGCCATGACACCTGAAGCTTTCTTT
TRBJ2-2 few TRBV11-2 TRBD1 CASSSGTGFSGELFF TGTGCCAGCAGCTCCGGGACAGGTTTTAGCGGGGAGCTGTTTTTT
TRBJ2-3 many TRBV9 TRBD2 CASSVGTLAGTQYF TGTGCCAGCAGCGTCGGGACCCTAGCGGGTACGCAGTATTTT
TRBJ2-5 many TRBV7-9 - CASRDLTETQYF TGTGCCAGCAGGGACTTGACAGAGACCCAGTACTTC
TRBJ2-3 many TRBV20-1 - CSARQGWDTDTQYF TGCAGTGCTAGACAGGGATGGGACACAGATACGCAGTATTTT
TRBJ1-2 few TRBV9 - CASSLEAIDGGYGYTF TGTGCCAGCAGCCTAGAGGCTATCGACGGAGGCTATGGCTACACCTTC
TRBJ2-1 many TRBV12-3/TRBV12-4 TRBD2 CASARGLAGLGEQFF TGTGCCAGCGCCCGAGGACTAGCGGGACTCGGTGAGCAGTTCTTC
TRBJ2-3 many TRBV18 TRBD2 CASSPTEVAGGPGTQYF TGTGCCAGCTCACCCACGGAGGTAGCGGGAGGGCCTGGTACGCAGTATTTT
TRBJ2-4 many TRBV29-1 - CSVGPSGAKNIQYF TGCAGCGTTGGCCCTTCCGGGGCCAAAAACATTCAGTACTTC
TRBJ2-1 - TRBV11-2 - CARSLIGNEQFF TGTGCCCGCAGCTTAATTGGAAATGAGCAGTTCTTC
TRBJ2-6 - TRBV27 TRBD1 CASSFGGQGALGSGANVLTF TGTGCCAGCAGTTTCGGGGGACAGGGGGCCTTAGGCTCTGGGGCCAACGTCCTGACTTTC
TRBJ2-7 many TRBV20-1 TRBD1 CSANLPQGYTYEQYF TGCAGTGCTAACCTCCCACAGGGGTATACCTACGAGCAGTACTTC
TRBJ2-1 many TRBV7-2 TRBD2 CASSKASGGALDNEQFF TGTGCCAGCTCAAAAGCCAGCGGGGGAGCTCTAGACAATGAGCAGTTCTTC
TRBJ2-3 many TRBV6-5 - CASSYSNPTSDTQYF TGTGCCAGCAGTTATTCGAACCCTACATCAGATACGCAGTATTTT
TRBJ2-1 many TRBV20-1 TRBD2 CSARELAGVDNEQFF TGCAGTGCTAGGGAACTAGCGGGAGTAGATAATGAGCAGTTCTTC
TRBJ1-1 - TRBV20-1 - CSARGIRGWEGTNTEAFF TGCAGTGCTAGAGGAATACGGGGGTGGGAGGGGACGAACACTGAAGCTTTCTTT
TRBJ2-3 few TRBV2 TRBD2 CASSDVTSGRGDTQYF TGTGCCAGCAGTGATGTTACTAGCGGGAGGGGAGATACGCAGTATTTT
TRBJ2-1 many TRBV4-3 - CASSQDGVLSSYNEQFF TGCGCCAGCAGCCAAGATGGGGTCCTTAGCTCCTACAATGAGCAGTTCTTC
TRBJ2-2 many TRBV20-1 TRBD1 CSATGQVGANTGELFF TGCAGTGCCACTGGACAGGTCGGGGCGAACACCGGGGAGCTGTTTTTT
TRBJ2-1 few TRBV7-6 - CASSLVRTNFDEQFF TGTGCCAGCAGCTTAGTTCGGACTAACTTCGATGAGCAGTTCTTC
TRBJ2-7 many TRBV20-1 - CSATDSETYEQYF TGCAGTGCGACTGACAGTGAAACCTACGAGCAGTACTTC
TRBJ1-1 many TRBV7-9 TRBD1 CASSARTGEAFF TGTGCCAGCAGCGCCCGGACAGGGGAGGCTTTCTTT
TRBJ2-7 many TRBV20-1 - CSARPLEGFPYEQYF TGCAGTGCTAGACCTCTGGAGGGTTTCCCCTACGAGCAGTACTTC
TRBJ1-4 - TRBV6-5 - CASSYGEKPSF TGTGCCAGCAGTTACGGTGAAAAACCGTCTTTT
TRBJ2-4 many TRBV18 - CASSLDSQNIQYF TGTGCCAGCTCACTGGACAGTCAAAACATTCAGTACTTC
TRBJ2-2 many TRBV6-5 - CASSPGNTGELFF TGTGCCAGCAGTCCGGGGAACACCGGGGAGCTGTTTTTT
TRBJ2-3 few TRBV3-1 TRBD2 CASSDPSGSTDTQYF TGTGCCAGCAGTGACCCTAGCGGCAGCACAGATACGCAGTATTTT
TRBJ2-7 - TRBV5-1 TRBD1 CASSAETGVDEQYF TGCGCCAGCAGCGCAGAAACAGGGGTCGACGAGCAGTACTTC
TRBJ2-2 many TRBV7-9 - CASSLVVVPGELFF TGTGCCAGCAGCTTAGTTGTTGTCCCCGGGGAGCTGTTTTTT
TRBJ2-1 many TRBV6-2/TRBV6-3 - CASSYSGGEQFF TGTGCCAGCAGTTACTCGGGGGGTGAGCAGTTCTTC
TRBJ2-7 few TRBV20-1 - CSASSSYEQYF TGCAGTGCTAGCTCTTCCTACGAGCAGTACTTC
TRBJ2-7 few TRBV18 TRBD1 CASSLDRGNSYEQYF TGTGCCAGCTCACTGGACAGGGGTAACTCCTACGAGCAGTACTTC